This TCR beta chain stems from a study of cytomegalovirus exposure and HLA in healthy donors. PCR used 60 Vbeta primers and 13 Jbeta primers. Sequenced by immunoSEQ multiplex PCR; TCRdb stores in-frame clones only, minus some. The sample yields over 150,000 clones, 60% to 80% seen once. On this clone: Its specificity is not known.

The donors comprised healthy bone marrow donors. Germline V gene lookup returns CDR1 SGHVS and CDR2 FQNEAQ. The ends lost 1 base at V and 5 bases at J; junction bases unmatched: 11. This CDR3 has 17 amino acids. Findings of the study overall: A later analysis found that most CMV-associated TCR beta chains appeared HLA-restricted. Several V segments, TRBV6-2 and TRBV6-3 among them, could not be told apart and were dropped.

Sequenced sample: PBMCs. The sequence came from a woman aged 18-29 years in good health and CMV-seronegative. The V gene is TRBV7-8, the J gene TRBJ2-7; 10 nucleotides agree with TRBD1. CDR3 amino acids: CASSLGGPGQGRNEQYF. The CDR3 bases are TGTGCCAGCAGCTTAGGCGGGCCGGGACAGGGGCGCAACGAGCAGTACTTC.